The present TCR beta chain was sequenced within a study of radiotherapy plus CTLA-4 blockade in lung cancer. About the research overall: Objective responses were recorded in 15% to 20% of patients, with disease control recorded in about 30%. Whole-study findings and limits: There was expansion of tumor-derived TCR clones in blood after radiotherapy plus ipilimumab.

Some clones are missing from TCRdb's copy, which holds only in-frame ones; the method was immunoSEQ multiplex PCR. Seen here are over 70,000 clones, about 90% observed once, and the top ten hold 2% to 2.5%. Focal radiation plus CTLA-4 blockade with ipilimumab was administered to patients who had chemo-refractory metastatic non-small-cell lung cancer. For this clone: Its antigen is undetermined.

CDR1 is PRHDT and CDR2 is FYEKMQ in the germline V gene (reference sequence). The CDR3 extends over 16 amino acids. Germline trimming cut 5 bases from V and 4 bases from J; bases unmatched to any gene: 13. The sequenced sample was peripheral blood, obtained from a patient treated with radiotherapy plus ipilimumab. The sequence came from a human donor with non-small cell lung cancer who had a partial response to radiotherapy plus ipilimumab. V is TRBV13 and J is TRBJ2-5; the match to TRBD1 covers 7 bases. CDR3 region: CASSRQGYRVVETQYF. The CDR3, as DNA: TGTGCCAGCAGCAGACAGGGTTATCGGGTAGTAGAGACCCAGTACTTC.